The rows below give T cell receptor beta chains drawn from one sample of a study of cytomegalovirus exposure and HLA in healthy donors. Using immunoSEQ multiplex PCR, the repertoire was profiled, and TCRdb retains in-frame clones only, with some absent. The table has some 130,000 clones, approximately 80% seen once. The sequenced material came from PBMCs. The receptors here all came from a man aged 30 to 39 in good health and CMV-seronegative. The CDR3 runs from the conserved cysteine through the conserved F or W. Each record gives: D gene, J gene, clone size, V gene, CDR3 protein, CDR3 DNA. The D gene is left open where the match is weak. Expanded clones get a size class; other rows say once, few or many, or leave the size out.

d_call: TRBD1
j_call: TRBJ2-7
clone_size: -
v_call: TRBV28
cdr3_aa: CASSTRTGAHEQYF
cdr3_nt: TGTGCCAGCAGTACTCGGACAGGGGCCCACGAGCAGTACTTC

d_call: TRBD1
j_call: TRBJ1-2
clone_size: -
v_call: TRBV19
cdr3_aa: CASSSNRGRGSPGYTF
cdr3_nt: TGTGCCAGTAGTTCTAACAGGGGAAGAGGAAGTCCTGGCTACACCTTC

d_call: -
j_call: TRBJ1-6
clone_size: -
v_call: TRBV6-5
cdr3_aa: CASSITRRLETPLHF
cdr3_nt: TGTGCCAGCAGTATTACCCGGAGGTTGGAGACACCCCTCCACTTT

d_call: -
j_call: TRBJ1-6
clone_size: -
v_call: TRBV5-4
cdr3_aa: CASSLERMSSPLHF
cdr3_nt: TGTGCCAGCAGCTTGGAGCGAATGAGTTCACCCCTCCACTTT

d_call: TRBD1
j_call: TRBJ2-7
clone_size: -
v_call: TRBV5-1
cdr3_aa: CASSPGQEPIVSYEQYF
cdr3_nt: TGCGCCAGCAGCCCGGGACAGGAGCCGATCGTCTCCTACGAGCAGTACTTC

d_call: TRBD1
j_call: TRBJ1-1
clone_size: few
v_call: TRBV11-2
cdr3_aa: CASSSPTGKNTEAFF
cdr3_nt: TGTGCCAGCAGCTCCCCGACAGGGAAGAACACTGAAGCTTTCTTT

d_call: TRBD1
j_call: TRBJ1-5
clone_size: -
v_call: TRBV29-1
cdr3_aa: CSVADRVNQPQHF
cdr3_nt: TGCAGCGTCGCGGACAGGGTAAATCAGCCCCAGCATTTT

d_call: TRBD1
j_call: TRBJ1-2
clone_size: -
v_call: TRBV29-1
cdr3_aa: CSVEEGQGAGYTF
cdr3_nt: TGCAGCGTTGAAGAGGGACAGGGGGCAGGCTACACCTTC

d_call: -
j_call: TRBJ2-1
clone_size: -
v_call: TRBV2
cdr3_aa: CASSRREGRGTIGEQFF
cdr3_nt: TGTGCCAGCAGTCGGAGAGAGGGCAGGGGAACAATAGGTGAGCAGTTCTTC

d_call: TRBD2
j_call: TRBJ2-7
clone_size: -
v_call: TRBV4-1
cdr3_aa: CASSQRLAGVGYEQYF
cdr3_nt: TGCGCCAGCAGCCAGCGACTAGCGGGAGTCGGATACGAGCAGTACTTC

d_call: -
j_call: TRBJ2-7
clone_size: -
v_call: TRBV11-2
cdr3_aa: CASRTTGSYEQYF
cdr3_nt: TGTGCCAGCAGGACTACAGGGTCCTACGAGCAGTACTTC

d_call: -
j_call: TRBJ2-7
clone_size: -
v_call: TRBV27
cdr3_aa: CASSFVDRTYEQYF
cdr3_nt: TGTGCCAGCAGTTTCGTGGACAGAACCTACGAGCAGTACTTC

d_call: TRBD2
j_call: TRBJ2-3
clone_size: -
v_call: TRBV4-1
cdr3_aa: CASSQGLAGTFSTDTQYF
cdr3_nt: TGCGCCAGCAGCCAAGGGCTAGCGGGAACCTTCAGCACAGATACGCAGTATTTT

d_call: TRBD1
j_call: TRBJ1-1
clone_size: -
v_call: TRBV5-1
cdr3_aa: CASSPGPMAGGTEAFF
cdr3_nt: TGCGCCAGCAGCCCTGGACCGATGGCAGGGGGTACTGAAGCTTTCTTT

d_call: TRBD2
j_call: TRBJ2-3
clone_size: -
v_call: TRBV28
cdr3_aa: CASTELAGEPDTQYF
cdr3_nt: TGTGCCAGCACCGAACTAGCGGGAGAACCAGATACGCAGTATTTT

d_call: TRBD1
j_call: TRBJ1-5
clone_size: -
v_call: TRBV2
cdr3_aa: CASRGTGSNQPQHF
cdr3_nt: TGTGCCAGCAGGGGGACAGGGTCCAATCAGCCCCAGCATTTT

d_call: TRBD2
j_call: TRBJ2-3
clone_size: -
v_call: TRBV27
cdr3_aa: CASNPTSGGTQYF
cdr3_nt: TGTGCCAGCAATCCCACTAGCGGGGGTACGCAGTATTTT

d_call: TRBD2
j_call: TRBJ2-5
clone_size: -
v_call: TRBV5-1
cdr3_aa: CASSLWRESKETQYF
cdr3_nt: TGCGCCAGCAGCTTGTGGCGGGAGAGTAAAGAGACCCAGTACTTC

d_call: -
j_call: TRBJ2-1
clone_size: few
v_call: TRBV28
cdr3_aa: CASSLWHEQFF
cdr3_nt: TGTGCCAGCAGTTTGTGGCATGAGCAGTTCTTC

d_call: -
j_call: TRBJ2-7
clone_size: -
v_call: TRBV28
cdr3_aa: CASSLFLFEQYF
cdr3_nt: TGTGCCAGCAGTTTATTCTTGTTCGAGCAGTACTTC

d_call: TRBD1
j_call: TRBJ1-5
clone_size: -
v_call: TRBV18
cdr3_aa: CASSPGTGDQPQHF
cdr3_nt: TGTGCCAGCTCACCAGGGACAGGGGACCAGCCCCAGCATTTT

d_call: -
j_call: TRBJ2-7
clone_size: -
v_call: TRBV18
cdr3_aa: CASSPDLGRTSEQYF
cdr3_nt: TGTGCCAGCTCACCCGATCTTGGCAGGACAAGCGAGCAGTACTTC

d_call: TRBD1
j_call: TRBJ1-5
clone_size: -
v_call: TRBV5-1
cdr3_aa: CASSGGQEGQPQHF
cdr3_nt: TGCGCCAGCAGCGGGGGACAGGAGGGTCAGCCCCAGCATTTT

d_call: TRBD1
j_call: TRBJ1-5
clone_size: -
v_call: TRBV19
cdr3_aa: CASSRQGVVNQPQHF
cdr3_nt: TGTGCCAGTAGCCGACAGGGGGTGGTCAATCAGCCCCAGCATTTT

d_call: -
j_call: TRBJ2-6
clone_size: -
v_call: TRBV10-1
cdr3_aa: CASSGGESSSGANVLTF
cdr3_nt: TGCGCCAGCAGTGGCGGGGAATCAAGCTCTGGGGCCAACGTCCTGACTTTC

d_call: -
j_call: TRBJ1-3
clone_size: -
v_call: TRBV10-2
cdr3_aa: CASSEAGQIGNTIYF
cdr3_nt: TGCGCCAGCAGTGAAGCGGGACAAATAGGAAACACCATATATTTT

d_call: TRBD1
j_call: TRBJ2-7
clone_size: -
v_call: TRBV28
cdr3_aa: CASSSGTGDEQYF
cdr3_nt: TGTGCCAGCAGTTCCGGGACAGGGGACGAGCAGTACTTC

d_call: TRBD1
j_call: TRBJ1-2
clone_size: -
v_call: TRBV15
cdr3_aa: CATSRSGQGYYGYTF
cdr3_nt: TGTGCCACCAGCAGATCGGGACAGGGGTACTATGGCTACACCTTC

d_call: TRBD1
j_call: TRBJ2-3
clone_size: -
v_call: TRBV5-6
cdr3_aa: CASSFFRDRGTDTQYF
cdr3_nt: TGTGCCAGCAGCTTTTTCCGGGACAGGGGCACAGATACGCAGTATTTT

d_call: TRBD2
j_call: TRBJ2-7
clone_size: -
v_call: TRBV29-1
cdr3_aa: CSVFSGRLYEQYF
cdr3_nt: TGCAGCGTCTTTAGCGGGAGGCTCTACGAGCAGTACTTC

d_call: -
j_call: TRBJ1-6
clone_size: -
v_call: TRBV30
cdr3_aa: CAWSVPPGDGSPLHF
cdr3_nt: TGTGCCTGGAGTGTACCTCCGGGGGATGGGTCACCCCTCCACTTT

d_call: TRBD1
j_call: TRBJ1-1
clone_size: few
v_call: TRBV20-1
cdr3_aa: CSTDREKAFF
cdr3_nt: TGCAGTACGGACAGGGAGAAAGCTTTCTTT

d_call: -
j_call: TRBJ2-7
clone_size: many
v_call: TRBV9
cdr3_aa: CASSSFALGGEQYF
cdr3_nt: TGTGCCAGCAGCTCCTTCGCTCTCGGTGGCGAGCAGTACTTC

d_call: -
j_call: TRBJ2-1
clone_size: -
v_call: TRBV5-6
cdr3_aa: CASSLYGDAYNEQFF
cdr3_nt: TGTGCCAGCAGCTTATATGGAGACGCCTACAATGAGCAGTTCTTC